This T cell receptor beta chain was sequenced in a study of blood T cells in healthy people across ages. The wider study: For every two T cells, template switching captured about one barcoded beta molecule. Overall study findings and caveats: The study found TCR beta diversity correlated strongly with naive T cell percentage.

This clonotype is a singleton in its sample. Its antigen is not identified. The V and J ends lost 4 bases and 0 bases, in that order; junction bases with no gene match: 20. The CDR3 covers 20 residues. Germline V gene lookup returns CDR1 LGHDT and CDR2 YNNKEL (reference sequence). Total RNA was isolated from each sample in quantities of at least 5.5 micrograms. The authors ran a second PCR of roughly 6 to 12 cycles using a sample-barcoded 5' primer and a J-beta primer mix. Tags on each cDNA molecule came from a template-switch adaptor with 12 random nucleotides. From the 5' RACE reads, TCRdb called clonotypes with MiXCR, one entry per CDR3 protein. The table has some 1.7 million distinct CDR3 sequences, 25% to 30% seen once.

The chain has TRBV3-1 and TRBJ2-5; 7 bases fit TRBD1. The sequence was obtained from a young woman in good health. The sample taken for sequencing was blood. In nucleotides, the CDR3 is TGTGCCAGCAGCCTCGAGACGGTCGGGACAGACTTAATGTACCAAGAGACCCAGTACTTC. The encoded protein is CASSLETVGTDLMYQETQYF.